The sequence of this TCR beta chain was determined in a study of beta chain features in type 1 diabetes. Study-wide background: Researchers looked at approximately 110,000,000 sorted cells across all samples. The study, taken as a whole, reports: Whether TCRB rearrangement is influenced by HLA type went unresolved here.

The authors reverse transcribed all of the isolated RNA, so sequencing captured expressed TCRB transcripts. Only in-frame clones appear in the TCRdb table, and some are missing; sequencing was by immunoSEQ multiplex PCR. The data hold about 450,000 clones, with about an eighth observed a single time. CDR1 and CDR2 (germline): ENHRY, SYGVKD. This CDR3 contains 12 residues. With 10 bases clipped from V and 4 bases from J, the junction kept 2 bases outside the gene matches. This clone was found a few times. Its specificity is not known. This TCR derives from a woman under 30 in good health. Sequenced input: naive CD4+ T cells from blood. The chain is built from TRBV10-3 and TRBJ2-3; TRBD1 agrees at 10 bases. CDR3 amino acids: CATGTGADTQYF. CDR3 DNA: TGTGCCACCGGGACAGGGGCAGATACGCAGTATTTT.